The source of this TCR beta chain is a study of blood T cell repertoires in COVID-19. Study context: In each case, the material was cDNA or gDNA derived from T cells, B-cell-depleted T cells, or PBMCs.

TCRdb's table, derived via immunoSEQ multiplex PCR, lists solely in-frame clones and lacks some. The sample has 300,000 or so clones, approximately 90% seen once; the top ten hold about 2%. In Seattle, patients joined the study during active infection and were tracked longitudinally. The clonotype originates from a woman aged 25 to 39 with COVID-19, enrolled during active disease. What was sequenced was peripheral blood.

The CDR3 region is CASSLDTRGTDTQYF. The CDR3 DNA sequence: TGCGCCAGCAGCTTGGACACGAGGGGCACAGATACGCAGTATTTT. The rearrangement links TRBV5-1 to TRBJ2-3, with TRBD2 as a possible D gene (5 bases). V lost 0 bases and J lost 1, with 9 bases in between. The CDR3 length is 15 residues. CDR1 SGHRS and CDR2 YFSETQ come from the germline V gene.